A single sample gave rise to the 27 T cell receptor beta chains below, sequenced in a study of blood T cells in healthy people across ages. With a J-beta primer mix and a sample-barcoded 5' primer, a second PCR ran about 6 to 11 cycles. TCRdb fed the 5' RACE reads into MiXCR, producing one record per CDR3 protein. This sample yields over 500,000 distinct CDR3 sequences, of which about 51% are seen a single time; roughly 14% belongs to the top ten. What was sequenced was blood. These receptors came from a woman older than 75 in good health.

The chain joins TRBV12-3 or TRBV12-4 to TRBJ2-5; D is undetermined. V was pared by 6 bases and J by 11 bases, with 25 bases between. The CDR3 totals 15 residues. CDR3 amino acids: CASRPGLNSDNEQYF. The CDR3 region has the DNA TGTGCCAGCAGGCCCGGGTTGAACTCCGACAATGAGCAGTACTTC.

This clonotype came up once. The chain couples TRBV12-3 or TRBV12-4 to TRBJ1-2; 8 bases fit TRBD1. After removal of 5 bases from V and 6 bases from J, the junction contained 11 bases not matched to a gene. There are 15 residues in the CDR3. CDR3 DNA: TGTGCCAGCAGTCCCCGGACAGGGCTATACGATGGCTACACCTTC. This encodes CASSPRTGLYDGYTF.

This clonotype was recorded many times. The rearrangement uses TRBV3-1 and TRBJ2-5, with D unresolved. The CDR3 is made up of 11 amino acids. Trimming shortened V by 3 bases and J by 5 bases, and 4 bases separated the two germline ends. CDR1 LGHDT and CDR2 YNNKEL come from the germline V gene (reference sequence). CDR3 bases: TGTGCCAGCAGCCAGAGGGAGACCCAGTACTTC. Protein: CASSQRETQYF.

The table lists this clonotype with a few counts. The chain couples TRBV2 to TRBJ2-2; 9 bases are shared with TRBD1. Germline values: CDR1 SNHLY, CDR2 FYNNEI. The CDR3 loop spans 13 amino acids. J lost 5 bases, V lost 6 bases, and 1 base had no gene match. The CDR3 sequence is CASRGTGTGELFF. As DNA, the CDR3 is TGTGCCAGCAGAGGGACAGGGACCGGGGAGCTGTTTTTT.

Note on this clonotype: Being one base from a much bigger clone, this may be a read error. The chain links TRBV7-9 to TRBJ2-3, with D unresolved. Trimming cost V 7 bases and J 3 bases, with 8 bases left between them. Germline V gene lookup returns CDR1 SEHNR and CDR2 FQNEAQ (reference sequence). The CDR3 runs 12 residues. CDR3 in DNA: TGTGCCAGCAACTGGAGTACAGATACGCAGTATTTT. Its protein product is CASNWSTDTQYF.

The chain has TRBV5-1 and TRBJ2-5, with 8 bases aligning to TRBD2. Per germline, CDR1 SGHRS and CDR2 YFSETQ. Trimming cost V 2 bases and J 11 bases; bases outside gene matches: 5. The CDR3 runs to 12 residues. The CDR3 here is CASSFGGEEQYF. The CDR3, as DNA: TGCGCCAGCAGCTTCGGGGGGGAAGAGCAGTACTTC.

This clonotype was picked up many times. The chain combines TRBV20-1 with TRBJ2-5; no clear D. V lost 6 bases, J lost 4 bases, and 12 bases lay in between. CDR1 is DFQATT and CDR2 is SNEGSKA in the germline V gene (reference sequence). CDR3 length: 12 amino acids. CDR3: CSAVLQIETQYF. CDR3 coding DNA: TGCAGTGCCGTACTACAGATAGAGACCCAGTACTTC.

This clonotype was detected ten times or more. The chain joins TRBV7-9 to TRBJ2-1, with D possibly being TRBD1 (5 bases). The CDR3 has 14 amino acids. The V end was cut by 5 bases, the J end by 6 bases, with 14 bases between. Germline V gene data show CDR1 as SEHNR and CDR2 as FQNEAQ (reference sequence). CDR3 in DNA: TGTGCCAGCAGCGTCTATGCAGGGTCCAATGAGCAGTTCTTC. Translating it yields CASSVYAGSNEQFF. Supplemented by reference TRBV7-9 and TRBJ2-1, the full variable domain reads DTGVSQNPRHKITKRGQNVTFRCDPISEHNRLYWYRQTLGQGPEFLTYFQNEAQLEKSRLLSDRFSAERPKGSFSTLEIQRTEQGDSAMYLCASSVYAGSNEQFFGPGTRLTVL.

The rearrangement joins TRBV12-3 or TRBV12-4 to TRBJ2-1; perhaps TRBD2 as D (5 bases). The CDR3 runs 17 residues. With 5 bases removed from V and 4 bases from J, the gap between germline ends came to 21 bases. The CDR3 DNA reads TGTGCCAGCAGTCCCGACCTAAATAGCGTATCTTACAATGAGCAGTTCTTC. Translating gives CASSPDLNSVSYNEQFF.

Regarding this clonotype: With a much larger clone just one base away, this may be a read error. The V gene is TRBV24-1, the J gene TRBJ2-5; D is unclear. The germline gives CDR1 KGHDR, CDR2 SFDVKD. The CDR3 totals 13 residues. As DNA, the CDR3 is TGTGCCACCAGTGGGACCCCGCAAGAGGCCCAGTACTTC. Amino acids: CATSGTPQEAQYF.

Comments on this clonotype: Just one base apart from a much larger clone, this may be a read error. The chain recombines TRBV7-2 with TRBJ2-1, with D perhaps TRBD1 (6 bases). The J call may be faulty, since TRBJ2-7 better matches the DNA end. Germline values: CDR1 SGHTA, CDR2 FQGNSA. The CDR3 totals 16 residues. CDR3: CASSLGQGSSYNEQYF. The CDR3 region has the DNA TGTGCCAGCAGCTTAGGGCAGGGGAGCTCCTACAATGAGCAGTACTTC.

This clonotype was seen repeatedly, ten times or more. The gene calls are TRBV28 and TRBJ2-7, with D unclear. Germline V gene lookup returns CDR1 MDHEN and CDR2 SYDVKM. This CDR3 has 15 amino acids. V was pared by 5 bases and J by 6 bases, with 20 bases between. The CDR3 nucleotides read TGTGCCAGCAGTCTTCGACCCCCCAATTCCGCCGAGCAGTACTTC. Its translation is CASSLRPPNSAEQYF.

This clonotype was counted ten times or more. This chain joins TRBV7-2 and TRBJ2-3, with TRBD2 identical over 9 bases. The CDR3 spans 16 residues. CDR1 and CDR2 from the germline V gene are SGHTA and FQGNSA. V shed 5 bases, J shed 4 bases, and the junction held 10 bases outside the gene matches. The CDR3 DNA sequence: TGTGCCAGCAGCCCTTCCCCGGGACTAGCATCAGATACGCAGTATTTT. This codes for CASSPSPGLASDTQYF.

As concerns this clonotype: This may come from a read error, since a much larger clone is one base off. The chain combines TRBV20-1 with TRBJ2-3; tentatively, D is TRBD1 or TRBD2 (5 bases each). CDR1 DFQATT and CDR2 SNEGSKA come from the germline V gene (reference sequence). The CDR3 loop spans 13 amino acids. The CDR3 nucleotides are TGCAGTGCTAGTACGGGGCGACCAGATGCGCAGTATTTT. Translating it yields CSASTGRPDAQYF.

This clonotype has ten or more counts. The chain is built from TRBV20-1 and TRBJ2-1; 7 bases match TRBD1. The V gene end was trimmed by 4 bases and the J gene end by 2 bases; junction bases not matched to a gene: 8. CDR1 is DFQATT, CDR2 SNEGSKA, per germline (reference sequence). The CDR3 extends over 15 amino acids. The CDR3 here is CSAKLPGQTYNEQFF. CDR3 bases: TGCAGTGCTAAATTACCGGGACAGACCTACAATGAGCAGTTCTTC.

J is TRBJ2-1 and V is TRBV6-2 or TRBV6-3, with a weak D call TRBD2 (6 bases). The CDR3 extends over 14 amino acids. Per germline, CDR1 MNHEY and CDR2 SVGEGT. The V end lost 7 bases, the J end lost 3 bases, and 13 bases lay between the germline ends. CDR3 nucleotides: TGTGCCAGCACGACGGGGGACGTCTACAATGAGCAGTTCTTC. This translates into CASTTGDVYNEQFF.

The chain links TRBV28 to TRBJ2-7, with 9 bases matching TRBD2. Per the germline V gene, CDR1 is MDHEN and CDR2 is SYDVKM. J lost 0 bases, V lost 3 bases, and 6 bases had no gene match. The CDR3 runs to 16 residues. CDR3 nucleotide sequence: TGTGCCAGCAGTTTTTTTCGGACTAGCGACTCCTACGAGCAGTACTTC. Its protein is CASSFFRTSDSYEQYF.

The chain combines TRBV15 with TRBJ1-1; no clear D gene. Trimming took 5 bases from V and 4 from J, leaving 11 bases between them. Germline V gives CDR1 LNHNV, CDR2 YYDKDF (reference sequence). The CDR3 sequence is 13 residues long. CDR3 protein: CATSAGPGTEAFF. The CDR3 nucleotides are TGTGCCACCAGCGCCGGGCCCGGCACTGAAGCTTTCTTT. The full variable domain, its missing parts supplied by reference TRBV15 and TRBJ1-1, is DAMVIQNPRYQVTQFGKPVTLSCSQTLNHNVMYWYQQKSSQAPKLLFHYYDKDFNNEADTPDNFQSRRPNTSFCFLDIRSPGLGDTAMYLCATSAGPGTEAFFGQGTRLTVV.

This clonotype has a handful of counts. The gene calls are TRBV4-2 and TRBJ1-5, with no clear D. V shed 1 base and J shed 2 bases, with 6 bases lying between them. The length of the CDR3 is 14 residues. Germline V CDR1 and CDR2: LGHNA, YNFKEQ. Here the CDR3 DNA reads TGTGCCAGCAGCCAAGGGGTGGGCAATCAGCCCCAGCATTTT. Protein: CASSQGVGNQPQHF.

V and J are TRBV5-1 and TRBJ2-7, with no clear D. The germline CDR1 and CDR2 sequences are SGHRS and YFSETQ. This CDR3 contains 13 residues. The V end was cut by 1 base, the J end by 5 bases, with 10 bases between. CDR3 region: CASSLQGFHEQYF. The CDR3 region has the DNA TGCGCCAGCAGCTTGCAAGGGTTCCACGAGCAGTACTTC.

This chain links TRBV4-3 with TRBJ2-3, with 7 bases fitting TRBD2. Germline V CDR1 and CDR2: LGHNA, YSLEER. The J segment lost 4 bases and the V segment lost 1 base, leaving 8 bases of the junction unmatched. CDR3 size: 16 residues. The CDR3 spells CASSQGSSGLSDTQYF. CDR3 nucleotide sequence: TGCGCCAGCAGCCAAGGGTCTAGCGGATTATCAGATACGCAGTATTTT.

This chain connects TRBV7-2 to TRBJ2-7, with TRBD2 matching 11 bases. The CDR3 runs 19 residues. Germline trimming cut 6 bases from V and 6 bases from J; bases unmatched to any gene: 22. Germline V lookup: CDR1 SGHTA, CDR2 FQGNSA. The CDR3 region is CASSSGGTSGRRSFLEQYF. The CDR3 bases are TGTGCCAGCAGTTCAGGGGGGACTAGCGGAAGAAGGTCCTTTCTCGAGCAGTACTTC. The full variable domain, its missing parts supplied by reference TRBV7-2 and TRBJ2-7, is GAGVSQSPSNKVTEKGKDVELRCDPISGHTALYWYRQSLGQGLEFLIYFQGNSAPDKSGLPSDRFSAERTGGSVSTLTIQRTQQEDSAVYLCASSSGGTSGRRSFLEQYFGPGTRLTVT.

The V call is TRBV6-5, the J call TRBJ1-2; possible D gene TRBD1, 6 bases. The CDR3 extends over 15 amino acids. Germline-derived CDR1 and CDR2 are MNHEY and SVGAGI. The ends were cut back, 5 bases at V and 4 bases at J, with 17 bases in the middle. CDR3 sequence: CASSIRRGTGYGYTF. Here the CDR3 DNA reads TGTGCCAGCAGTATTAGAAGGGGGACGGGCTATGGCTACACCTTC.

This clonotype was counted many times. This rearrangement joins TRBV4-2 to TRBJ2-1, with 7 nucleotides matching TRBD2. The CDR3 sequence is 15 residues long. CDR1 is LGHNA and CDR2 is YNFKEQ in the germline V gene. Trimming removed 5 bases from V and 3 bases from J; junction bases left unmatched: 7. The CDR3 loop is CASSSLVAGYNEQFF. The CDR3 DNA is TGTGCCAGCAGCTCCCTCGTAGCGGGCTACAATGAGCAGTTCTTC.

CDR3: CSVEEGGRGYEQYF. CDR3 nucleotides: TGCAGCGTTGAAGAAGGTGGGAGAGGCTACGAGCAGTACTTC. The V gene is TRBV29-1, the J gene TRBJ2-7; maybe TRBD2 (5 bases). This CDR3 spans 14 amino acids. The V gene lost 0 bases and the J gene lost 3 bases, with 12 bases spanning the gap. In germline, CDR1 is SQVTM, CDR2 ANQGSEA.

As regards this clonotype: One end of the junction is discordant with germline, which a read error may explain. The rearrangement joins TRBV6-5 to TRBJ2-4, with no clear D. The germline V gene has CDR1 MNHEY and CDR2 SVGAGI. The CDR3 is made up of 13 amino acids. The DNA of the CDR3 is TGTGCCAGCAGGGGGTTAACCAAAAACATTCAGCACTTC. Protein sequence: CASRGLTKNIQHF.

This chain connects TRBV2 to TRBJ1-1, with D unclear. V lost 0 bases and J lost 5, with 13 bases in between. The CDR3 spans 15 residues. Germline CDR1 and CDR2: SNHLY and FYNNEI. The CDR3, as DNA: TGTGCCAGCAGTGAAGCGCGCGGGGAGTGGACTGAAGCTTTCTTT. Protein: CASSEARGEWTEAFF.